The 17 T cell receptor beta chains below come from one sample, sequenced in a study of beta chain features in type 1 diabetes. The investigators reverse transcribed all of the isolated RNA, so they sequenced expressed TCRB transcripts. TCRdb's table, derived via immunoSEQ multiplex PCR, lists solely in-frame clones and lacks some. The sample lists around 340,000 clones, under 8.5% occurring once. Sequenced: central memory CD4+ T cells from blood. The receptors were gathered from a woman younger than 35 in good health.

This sequence joins TRBV19 and TRBJ1-1; possibly TRBD1 for D (6 bases). The CDR3 runs to 13 residues. Germline CDR1 LNHDA, CDR2 SQIVND (reference sequence). Trimming stripped 5 bases from V and 7 bases from J, with 14 bases between. The CDR3 loop is CASSERGGGEAFF. As DNA, the CDR3 is TGTGCCAGTAGTGAAAGGGGAGGGGGTGAAGCTTTCTTT.

Notes on this clone: A read error may produce the germline difference seen at one junction end. The chain uses TRBV15 and TRBJ1-4; D possibly corresponds to TRBD1 (6 bases). Germline assignment: CDR1 LNHNV and CDR2 YYDKDF (reference sequence). CDR3 length: 15 amino acids. The CDR3, as DNA: TGTGCCACCAGCGGACAGCAGGGCTTTAATGAAAAACTGCTTTTT. This translates into CATSGQQGFNEKLLF.

In its sample, this clone was seen a few times. The chain recombines TRBV27 with TRBJ2-7; D unclear. This CDR3 comprises 16 residues. Germline lookup yields CDR1 MNHEY and CDR2 SMNVEV (reference sequence). V lost 4 bases and J 0 bases, leaving 16 bases between the germline ends. In DNA, the CDR3 is TGTGCCAGCAGTTCCTACTCCGCCGGGCGCTCCTACGAGCAGTACTTC. This codes for CASSSYSAGRSYEQYF.

This clone was observed a few times. This chain uses TRBV2 with TRBJ2-5, with TRBD1 identical over 9 bases. Losses at the gene ends were 10 bases for V and 4 bases for J; bases not matched to a gene: 10. This CDR3 comprises 14 residues. Looked up from germline, CDR1 is SNHLY and CDR2 is FYNNEI. CDR3 sequence: CAIYDRGGAETQYF. As DNA, the CDR3 is TGTGCCATCTACGACAGGGGGGGAGCAGAGACCCAGTACTTC.

This clone was recorded many times. Within the sample, other DNA sequences also encode this same CDR3. The rearrangement uses TRBV20-1 and TRBJ2-7; no clear D. CDR1 is DFQATT, CDR2 SNEGSKA, per germline (reference sequence). The length of the CDR3 is 10 residues. Trimming removed 5 bases at V and 5 bases at J, with 7 bases between. The CDR3 sequence is CSAGVDEQYF. The CDR3 coding sequence is TGCAGTGCTGGGGTGGACGAGCAGTACTTC.

This clone was counted a few times. Other DNA sequences in the same sample also yield this CDR3. V usage is TRBV9 and J usage is TRBJ2-5, with TRBD2 as a possible D gene (6 bases). The ends were cut back, 3 bases at V and 1 base at J, with 10 bases in the middle. The germline CDR1 and CDR2 sequences are SGDLS and YYNGEE. CDR3 length: 14 amino acids. CDR3 nucleotides: TGTGCCAGCAGCGCGCCGGGACTCCAAGAGACCCAGTACTTC. Translation gives CASSAPGLQETQYF.

This clone was counted only a few times. The chain carries TRBV7-8 and TRBJ1-2; D not certain. Germline lookup yields CDR1 SGHVS and CDR2 FQNEAQ. There are 14 residues in the CDR3. V was cut by 2 bases and J by 0 bases, with 7 bases left in between. The CDR3 coding sequence is TGTGCCAGCAGCTTACGAAGGGCTAACTATGGCTACACCTTC. As protein: CASSLRRANYGYTF.

V usage is TRBV11-2 and J usage is TRBJ2-3; no definite D call. CDR1 and CDR2 from the germline V gene are SGHAT and FQNNGV. Trimming left V 4 bases short and J 2 bases short, with 4 bases between. The CDR3 spans 12 residues. CDR3 protein: CASSSHTDTQYF. CDR3 DNA: TGTGCCAGCAGCTCGCACACAGATACGCAGTATTTT.

V is TRBV6-5 and J is TRBJ1-1; maybe TRBD1 (5 bases). V was pared by 4 bases and J by 1 base, with 16 bases between. The germline CDR1 and CDR2 sequences are MNHEY and SVGAGI. The length of the CDR3 is 16 residues. Written as DNA, the CDR3 is TGTGCCAGCAGTTCATACGGTCAGGGAGCGAACACTGAAGCTTTCTTT. Translation: CASSSYGQGANTEAFF.

This clone was seen more than once but under ten times. V and J are TRBV5-1 and TRBJ1-1; D not certain. CDR3 length: 13 residues. V was pared by 0 bases and J by 6 bases, with 9 bases between. Germline CDR1 is SGHRS and CDR2 is YFSETQ. CDR3 in DNA: TGCGCCAGCAGCTTGGGCGGGAGGGCTGAAGCTTTCTTT. This translates into CASSLGGRAEAFF. Complete variable domain (other parts from reference TRBV5-1 and TRBJ1-1): KAGVTQTPRYLIKTRGQQVTLSCSPISGHRSVSWYQQTPGQGLQFLFEYFSETQRNKGNFPGRFSGRQFSNSRSEMNVSTLELGDSALYLCASSLGGRAEAFFGQGTRLTVV.

Comments on this clone: The same CDR3 also results from other DNA sequences found in this sample. The chain combines TRBV20-1 with TRBJ2-7, with D unclear. Per germline, CDR1 DFQATT and CDR2 SNEGSKA (reference sequence). Trimming shortened V by 3 bases and J by 1 base, and 4 bases separated the two germline ends. This CDR3 region has 11 residues. The CDR3 protein is CSASRSYEQYF. The CDR3 DNA reads TGCAGTGCTAGTCGTTCCTACGAGCAGTACTTC.

In this sample, this clone turned up a few times. Other nucleotide sequences in the sample specify the same CDR3. The chain carries TRBV7-2 and TRBJ2-2; the D is unclear. The germline V and J ends were trimmed by 3 bases and 3 bases, with 2 bases remaining between them. Germline V gene lookup returns CDR1 SGHTA and CDR2 FQGNSA. There are 12 residues in the CDR3. CDR3 DNA: TGTGCCAGCAGCTTGGACACCGGGGAGCTGTTTTTT. This gives the protein CASSLDTGELFF.

This clone was counted between two and nine times. The chain carries TRBV6-1 and TRBJ1-2; D not resolved. Deletions cut 6 bases from V and 4 bases from J, with 12 bases between. This CDR3 has 13 amino acids. Germline V gene lookup returns CDR1 MNHNS and CDR2 SASEGT. Here the CDR3 reads CASSFILTYGYTF. CDR3 nucleotide sequence: TGTGCCAGCAGCTTTATTTTAACCTATGGCTACACCTTC.

This clone was observed a few times. The chain combines TRBV7-9 with TRBJ2-1; TRBD2 is a possible D gene (6 bases). Trimming cost V 3 bases and J 7 bases, with 16 bases left between them. Germline lookup yields CDR1 SEHNR and CDR2 FQNEAQ (reference sequence). The CDR3 is 15 amino acids. CDR3 DNA: TGTGCCAGCAGCTTCCTCGGCGGGATTGGAAATGAGCAGTTCTTC. Protein product: CASSFLGGIGNEQFF.

This clone was counted only a few times. This chain connects TRBV7-2 to TRBJ2-7; no definite D call. The CDR3 consists of 14 residues. V lost 4 bases, J lost 6 bases, and 16 bases lay in between. Germline V lookup: CDR1 SGHTA, CDR2 FQGNSA. The CDR3 region has the DNA TGTGCCAGCAGCTCAGGTGGTCCTCAGATCGAGCAGTACTTC. Translating gives CASSSGGPQIEQYF.

This chain links TRBV7-2 with TRBJ1-2, with no clear D. The CDR3 runs 14 residues. Germline V gene data show CDR1 as SGHTA and CDR2 as FQGNSA. Trimming left V 2 bases short and J 0 bases short, with 7 bases between. The CDR3 region has the DNA TGTGCCAGCAGCTTAAACACGGCTAACTATGGCTACACCTTC. Translated: CASSLNTANYGYTF.

The chain is built from TRBV4-2 and TRBJ2-7; D might be TRBD1 (6 bases). Germline loops: CDR1 LGHNA, CDR2 YNFKEQ. Trimming took off 4 bases at V and 0 bases at J, with 16 bases between the two ends. The CDR3 consists of 16 residues. The CDR3 sequence is CASSLYYRDSSYEQYF. The CDR3 DNA is TGTGCCAGCAGCCTATACTACAGGGATTCCTCCTACGAGCAGTACTTC.